The 16 T cell receptor beta chains listed next were all sequenced from one sample in a study of shared clonotypes between healthy human individuals (dated by TCRdb to 2019 to 2021). Libraries came from the immunoSEQ multiplex PCR assay. The clones in this table, taken by TCRdb from immuneACCESS, are in-frame only. Not every clone is retained; where verified, under half of the shortfall comes from an unresolved V gene, and the cause of the rest is unknown. Present in this sample are about 2.4 million clones, more than 85% of which were seen just once. Together, the top ten hold about 0.38% of the sample. The sample comprised naive CD4+ T cells from PBMCs. Taken with the paper, the label for cell subset or site translates to: CD45RA+ positively selected. The receptor set was obtained from a young man in good health. Some clones in this sample may be carry-over from other donors' samples.

This clone was seen only a few times. The V call is TRBV11-3, the J call TRBJ2-2; D perhaps matches TRBD2 (5 bases). The V end lost 4 bases, the J end lost 4 bases, and 10 bases lay between the germline ends. CDR1 is SGHNT, CDR2 YENEEA, per germline. The CDR3 consists of 14 residues. CDR3 residues: CASSYRGSTGELFF. CDR3 nucleotide sequence: TGTGCCAGCAGCTATCGAGGGAGCACCGGGGAGCTGTTTTTT.

V usage is TRBV28 and J usage is TRBJ2-1; D possibly corresponds to TRBD2 (5 bases). The CDR3 covers 13 residues. The V and J ends lost 6 bases and 5 bases respectively, with 11 bases between them. Germline V lookup: CDR1 MDHEN, CDR2 SYDVKM. In DNA form, the CDR3 reads TGTGCCAGCAGCACCCCCGGGGACAATGAGCAGTTCTTC. Translated: CASSTPGDNEQFF.

Regarding this clone: Other DNA variants within this sample encode the same CDR3. The chain is built from TRBV9 and TRBJ2-1; a possible D gene is TRBD2 (6 bases). V dropped 0 bases and J dropped 7 bases, with 11 bases sitting between them. This CDR3 has 14 amino acids. Germline-derived CDR1 and CDR2 are SGDLS and YYNGEE. The CDR3 DNA is TGTGCCAGCAGCGTAGCTCAGACTAGTAATGAGCAGTTCTTC. It specifies CASSVAQTSNEQFF.

A single count supports this clone. The CDR3 reads CASSILAGKRADTQYF. The CDR3 DNA follows: TGTGCCAGTAGTATTTTAGCCGGGAAAAGGGCAGATACGCAGTATTTT. This rearrangement joins TRBV19 to TRBJ2-3, with D possibly being TRBD2 (5 bases). The length of the CDR3 is 16 residues. V lost 3 bases and J lost 4, with 17 bases in between. Germline CDR1 LNHDA, CDR2 SQIVND (reference sequence).

V and J are TRBV30 and TRBJ2-3, with no clear D. Trimming took 2 bases from V and 5 from J, leaving 11 bases between them. The germline gives CDR1 GTSNPN, CDR2 SVGIG (reference sequence). This CDR3 has 13 residues. DNA for the CDR3: TGTGCCTGGAGTCCTTACATGCGAGATACGCAGTATTTT. It is translated as CAWSPYMRDTQYF. The complete variable domain, with remaining parts taken from reference TRBV30 and TRBJ2-3, reads SQTIHQWPATLVQPVGSPLSLECTVEGTSNPNLYWYRQAAGRGLQLLFYSVGIGQISSEVPQNLSASRPQDRQFILSSKKLLLSDSGFYLCAWSPYMRDTQYFGPGTRLTVL.

V and J are TRBV4-1 and TRBJ1-2; D is ambiguous. This CDR3 is 17 amino acids long. Germline values: CDR1 MGHRA, CDR2 YSYEKL. V was pared by 2 bases and J by 5 bases, with 21 bases between. CDR3 sequence reads: CASSQFRHSPREYGYTF. In DNA form, the CDR3 reads TGCGCCAGCAGCCAATTCCGTCATTCCCCTCGGGAGTATGGCTACACCTTC.

About this clone: The same CDR3 is also encoded by other DNA sequences in this sample. V is TRBV14 and J is TRBJ2-1, with D perhaps matching TRBD1 or TRBD2 (5 bases each). Trimming removed 5 bases at V and 0 bases at J, with 5 bases between. This CDR3 is built from 13 residues. Per the germline V gene, CDR1 is SGHDN and CDR2 is FVKESK. CDR3 nucleotides: TGTGCCAGCAGCGGGGGCTCCTACAATGAGCAGTTCTTC. Protein product: CASSGGSYNEQFF.

The chain carries TRBV5-1 and TRBJ2-7; tentatively, D is TRBD2 (6 bases). The CDR3 is 14 amino acids. Germline lookup yields CDR1 SGHRS and CDR2 YFSETQ. Trimming removed 1 base from V and 5 bases from J, with 13 bases in between. CDR3 amino acids: CASSLTGDAHEQYF. CDR3 bases: TGCGCCAGCAGCTTGACGGGGGATGCCCACGAGCAGTACTTC.

The rearrangement uses TRBV7-2 and TRBJ2-7; tentative D call: TRBD2 (6 bases). V lost 5 bases, J lost 1 base, and 18 bases lay in between. Looked up from germline, CDR1 is SGHTA and CDR2 is FQGNSA. This CDR3 comprises 16 residues. CDR3 nucleotide sequence: TGTGCCAGCAGCGTGGCCGGGGACTTAATATCCTACGAGCAGTACTTC. Its protein is CASSVAGDLISYEQYF.

The genes are TRBV29-1 and TRBJ2-5; 7 positions match TRBD1. Looked up from germline, CDR1 is SQVTM and CDR2 is ANQGSEA. J gave up 1 base and V 3 bases, and 14 bases lay outside the gene matches. The CDR3 loop spans 17 amino acids. CDR3 coding DNA: TGCAGCGTTGAGGGTAGGATAAGGGACAGACCCCAAGAGACCCAGTACTTC. Translation: CSVEGRIRDRPQETQYF.

The chain joins TRBV9 to TRBJ2-1; D gene uncertain. Per the germline V gene, CDR1 is SGDLS and CDR2 is YYNGEE. The CDR3 is made up of 14 amino acids. Trimming cost V 3 bases and J 8 bases, with 15 bases left between them. The CDR3 region has the DNA TGTGCCAGCAGCGCCTGGGAAGGGTCAGATGAGCAGTTCTTC. This encodes CASSAWEGSDEQFF.

The V call is TRBV2, the J call TRBJ2-2; 8 positions agree with TRBD1. The CDR3 spans 15 residues. CDR1 is SNHLY, CDR2 FYNNEI, per germline. V dropped 8 bases and J dropped 7; count of bases not matched to a gene: 12. CDR3 region: CASGSYNRGIGELFF. CDR3 nucleotide sequence: TGTGCCAGCGGATCCTATAACAGGGGGATCGGGGAGCTGTTTTTT.

CDR3 in amino acids: CASSLSIRGGEQPQHF. The DNA for the CDR3 is TGTGCCAGCAGTTTATCGATCCGGGGCGGCGAGCAGCCCCAGCATTTT. This chain joins TRBV27 and TRBJ1-5; D may be TRBD1 (5 bases). CDR3 length: 16 amino acids. Trimming shortened V by 0 bases and J by 7 bases, and 16 bases separated the two germline ends. Looked up from germline, CDR1 is MNHEY and CDR2 is SMNVEV (reference sequence).

This sequence joins TRBV6-6 and TRBJ2-2, with 10 bases aligning to TRBD1. The V segment lost 7 bases and the J segment 3 bases; nucleotides outside the gene matches: 2. In germline, CDR1 is MNHNY, CDR2 SVGAGI (reference sequence). This CDR3 contains 14 residues. CDR3 coding DNA: TGTGCCAGCATCGACAGGGGGCACACCGGGGAGCTGTTTTTT. Its protein product is CASIDRGHTGELFF.

The chain is built from TRBV6-1 and TRBJ2-7; D may correspond to TRBD1 or TRBD2 (6 bases each). The CDR3 extends over 15 amino acids. The germline V and J ends were trimmed by 3 bases and 5 bases, with 17 bases remaining between them. From germline, CDR1 is MNHNS and CDR2 SASEGT. The CDR3 is CASSDRGGRGNEQYF. The CDR3 region has the DNA TGTGCCAGCAGTGATCGAGGGGGGCGCGGTAACGAGCAGTACTTC.

V and J are TRBV28 and TRBJ1-5, with D maybe TRBD1 (5 bases). CDR3 length: 16 residues. V gave up 5 bases and J gave up 4 bases, with 18 bases separating them. Germline V lookup: CDR1 MDHEN, CDR2 SYDVKM. CDR3 coding DNA: TGTGCCAGCAGTCTCCCAGGGACCTCGATAAATCAGCCCCAGCATTTT. It is translated as CASSLPGTSINQPQHF.